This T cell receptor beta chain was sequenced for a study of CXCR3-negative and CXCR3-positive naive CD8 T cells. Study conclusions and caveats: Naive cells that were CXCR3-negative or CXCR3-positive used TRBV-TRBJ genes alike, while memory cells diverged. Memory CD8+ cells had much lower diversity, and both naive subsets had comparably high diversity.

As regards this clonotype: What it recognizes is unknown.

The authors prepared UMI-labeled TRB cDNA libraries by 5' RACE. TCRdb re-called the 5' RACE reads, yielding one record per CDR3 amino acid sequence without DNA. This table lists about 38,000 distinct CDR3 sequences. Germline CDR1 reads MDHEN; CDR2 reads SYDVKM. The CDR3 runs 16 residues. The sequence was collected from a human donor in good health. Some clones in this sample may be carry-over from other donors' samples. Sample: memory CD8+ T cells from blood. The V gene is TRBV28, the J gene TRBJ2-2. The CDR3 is CASSLWSGKNTGELFF.